A single sample is the source of the 20 T cell receptor beta chains below, sequenced in a study of shared clonotypes between healthy human individuals. This table comes from immunoSEQ multiplex PCR, and its TCRdb copy is limited to in-frame clones, with some not included. The data contain around 980,000 clones, 78% of them seen just once; the ten biggest clones take up 0.61%. The sequencing sample was made of memory CD4+ T cells from PBMCs. Sample subset: CD45RA-negative fraction. The receptors come from a man younger than 35 in good health. Some clones in this sample may be carry-over from other donors' samples.

The CDR3 protein is CASSQLGGTTRFF. CDR3 nucleotide sequence: TGCGCCAGCAGCCAGCTTGGGGGGACAACGCGGTTCTTC. The V gene is TRBV4-1, the J gene TRBJ2-1; D possibly matches TRBD1 or TRBD2 (6 bases each). This CDR3 has 13 residues. Germline CDR1 and CDR2: MGHRA and YSYEKL. V was trimmed by 3 bases and J by 15 bases, leaving 18 bases between them.

This clone has only a few counts. The chain couples TRBV27 to TRBJ2-2; TRBD1 aligns across 8 bases. There are 15 residues in the CDR3. Looked up from germline, CDR1 is MNHEY and CDR2 is SMNVEV (reference sequence). V shed 6 bases, J shed 4 bases, and the junction held 7 bases outside the gene matches. The CDR3 nucleotides read TGTGCCAGCAGACGCGGACAGGGTGTCACCGGGGAGCTGTTTTTT. The encoded protein is CASRRGQGVTGELFF.

This clone has more than one count but fewer than ten. The CDR3 is CASGLVTGEGTEAFF. CDR3 bases: TGTGCTAGTGGTTTGGTTACGGGCGAGGGCACTGAAGCTTTCTTT. The rearrangement uses TRBV12-5 and TRBJ1-1; D ambiguous. CDR1 is LGHNT, CDR2 FRNRAP, per germline. V was shortened by 0 bases and J by 4 bases, with 12 bases between the two germline ends. This CDR3 region has 15 residues.

The chain couples TRBV10-2 to TRBJ1-4; 9 bases are a match to TRBD1. J was trimmed by 7 bases and V by 6 bases; bases with no gene match: 6. This CDR3 contains 14 residues. Germline V CDR1 and CDR2: WSHSY, SAAADI. Here the CDR3 reads CASSWDRVSEKLFF. The CDR3 region has the DNA TGCGCCAGCAGCTGGGACAGGGTTTCTGAAAAACTGTTTTTT.

The rearrangement joins TRBV10-3 to TRBJ2-3, with 11 bases aligning to TRBD2. This CDR3 region has 15 residues. The junction had 7 bases not matched to a gene; V was cut back by 10 bases and J by 1 base. The V gene's germline CDR1 is ENHRY and CDR2 SYGVKD. The CDR3 protein is CATSLAGVGTDTQYF. CDR3 nucleotides: TGTGCCACCTCACTAGCGGGAGTGGGCACAGATACGCAGTATTTT.

The V gene is TRBV5-1, the J gene TRBJ1-4, with 10 bases aligning to TRBD1. The V gene's germline CDR1 is SGHRS and CDR2 YFSETQ. V lost 4 bases and J lost 5; bases outside the gene matches: 8. The CDR3 sequence is 16 residues long. The CDR3: CASSTSGTGANEKLFF. In DNA form, the CDR3 reads TGCGCCAGCAGCACATCCGGGACAGGGGCGAATGAAAAACTGTTTTTT.

This sequence joins TRBV18 and TRBJ2-2, with D perhaps matching TRBD1 (6 bases). There are 16 residues in the CDR3. Germline CDR1 and CDR2: KGHSH and LQKENI. V lost 3 bases and J lost 6, with 17 bases in between. CDR3 DNA: TGTGCCAGCTCACCTTCCCCCGGACAGATCTCCGGGGAGCTGTTTTTT. Its translation is CASSPSPGQISGELFF.

The gene calls are TRBV7-2 and TRBJ1-4; 8 bases are a match to TRBD1. Germline CDR1 and CDR2: SGHTA and FQGNSA. J gave up 8 bases and V 5 bases, and 4 bases lay outside the gene matches. CDR3 length: 13 amino acids. In DNA form, the CDR3 reads TGTGCCAGCAGCGCGGACAGGGAAGAAAAACTGTTTTTT. Translation gives CASSADREEKLFF.

Written as DNA, the CDR3 is TGTGCCAGCAGTTCGTACCGGGGGGATGGCTACACCTTC. Protein product: CASSSYRGDGYTF. The chain joins TRBV6-5 to TRBJ1-2, with a weak D call TRBD1 (5 bases). CDR3 length: 13 amino acids. Germline V lookup: CDR1 MNHEY, CDR2 SVGAGI. V was pared by 4 bases and J by 6 bases, with 12 bases between.

Note on this clone: Other DNA sequences in the sample encode the same CDR3. V is TRBV29-1 and J is TRBJ2-6; D call uncertain. Germline V gene lookup returns CDR1 SQVTM and CDR2 ANQGSEA. V lost 6 bases, J lost 0 bases, and 9 bases lay in between. There are 14 residues in the CDR3. Here the CDR3 DNA reads TGCAGCGTCGGTCCAAGCTCTGGGGCCAACGTCCTGACTTTC. Its translation is CSVGPSSGANVLTF.

The rearrangement uses TRBV5-6 and TRBJ2-6; 9 bases are shared with TRBD2. Germline CDR1 is SGHDT and CDR2 is YYEEEE. The CDR3 length is 18 residues. V lost 0 bases and J lost 4; bases outside the gene matches: 8. As DNA, the CDR3 is TGTGCCAGCAGCTTGGGCGGGAGGGCCTCGGGAGGGGCCAACGTCCTGACTTTC. Translation gives CASSLGGRASGGANVLTF. Looking up the rest from reference TRBV5-6 and TRBJ2-6 gives the full variable domain: DAGVTQSPTHLIKTRGQQVTLRCSPKSGHDTVSWYQQALGQGPQFIFQYYEEEERQRGNFPDRFSGHQFPNYSSELNVNALLLGDSALYLCASSLGGRASGGANVLTFGAGSRLTVL.

This clone was recorded only once. V gene TRBV7-9 combines with J gene TRBJ2-1, with 10 bases identical to TRBD1. The germline V gene has CDR1 SEHNR and CDR2 FQNEAQ (reference sequence). The CDR3 is 14 amino acids. V was pared by 5 bases and J by 9 bases, with 7 bases of the junction left unmatched. CDR3 region: CASSPWTGGGEQFF. CDR3 in DNA: TGTGCCAGCAGCCCTTGGACAGGGGGAGGTGAGCAGTTCTTC. The full variable domain, rest sourced from reference TRBV7-9 and TRBJ2-1, is DTGVSQNPRHKITKRGQNVTFRCDPISEHNRLYWYRQTLGQGPEFLTYFQNEAQLEKSRLLSDRFSAERPKGSFSTLEIQRTEQGDSAMYLCASSPWTGGGEQFFGPGTRLTVL.

The chain carries TRBV11-2 and TRBJ2-7; D is unresolved. Germline CDR1 is SGHAT and CDR2 is FQNNGV. The V gene lost 3 bases and the J gene lost 7 bases, with 19 bases spanning the gap. The CDR3 has 15 residues. In DNA, the CDR3 is TGTGCCAGCAGCTTTTTTATGGTGGCTGCGCAGGAGCAGTACTTC. Translated: CASSFFMVAAQEQYF.

The chain carries TRBV5-6 and TRBJ2-7, with 9 bases fitting TRBD1. This CDR3 comprises 16 residues. Per the germline V gene, CDR1 is SGHDT and CDR2 is YYEEEE. The V gene end was trimmed by 3 bases and the J gene end by 2 bases; junction bases not matched to a gene: 9. CDR3 sequence: CASSSQAGTGTYEQYF. The CDR3, as DNA: TGTGCCAGCAGCTCCCAAGCCGGGACAGGGACCTACGAGCAGTACTTC.

V is TRBV19 and J is TRBJ1-2; tentative D call: TRBD1 (5 bases). CDR3 length equals 14 residues. From germline, CDR1 is LNHDA and CDR2 SQIVND (reference sequence). Trimming took 5 bases from V and 4 from J, leaving 14 bases between them. CDR3 nucleotide sequence: TGTGCCAGTAGTCCAGGGAGGACTTCCTATGGCTACACCTTC. Translating it yields CASSPGRTSYGYTF.

This chain joins TRBV2 and TRBJ2-7; 8 positions agree with TRBD1. The CDR3 contains 14 residues. Germline V lookup: CDR1 SNHLY, CDR2 FYNNEI. V was pared by 2 bases and J by 4 bases, with 4 bases of the junction left unmatched. The CDR3, as DNA: TGTGCCAGCAGTGAATCTCAGGGGGCGTACGAGCAGTACTTC. It yields the protein CASSESQGAYEQYF.

The chain employs TRBV28 and TRBJ2-7; 8 bases line up with TRBD2. Per germline, CDR1 MDHEN and CDR2 SYDVKM. Trimming removed 2 bases from V and 5 bases from J; junction bases left unmatched: 5. The CDR3 is 14 amino acids. This CDR3 is CASSLHSGIDEQYF. CDR3 coding DNA: TGTGCCAGCAGTTTACATAGCGGGATTGACGAGCAGTACTTC.

V gene TRBV28 combines with J gene TRBJ1-5; 10 nucleotides match TRBD1. With V trimmed by 8 bases and J by 9 bases, 13 bases remained unmatched. The CDR3 spans 15 residues. CDR1 is MDHEN, CDR2 SYDVKM, per germline. The CDR3 DNA follows: TGTGCCAGCGGAACGGGACAGGGGAAAAGTGTGCCCCAGCATTTT. Residues: CASGTGQGKSVPQHF.

The chain uses TRBV2 and TRBJ2-2, with no clear D. Trimming took 11 bases from V and 7 from J, leaving 17 bases between them. Germline lookup yields CDR1 SNHLY and CDR2 FYNNEI. The CDR3 is 13 amino acids. The CDR3 spells CAGRGVPHGELFF. DNA for the CDR3: TGTGCCGGTCGTGGGGTCCCCCACGGGGAGCTGTTTTTT.

There are a few counts of this clone. The V call is TRBV6-5, the J call TRBJ1-5; D perhaps matches TRBD1 (5 bases). Trimming shortened V by 6 bases and J by 5 bases, and 14 bases separated the two germline ends. The germline CDR1 and CDR2 sequences are MNHEY and SVGAGI. The CDR3 length is 14 residues. The CDR3 reads CASRPGRWYQPQHF. CDR3 coding DNA: TGTGCCAGCAGGCCGGGACGTTGGTATCAGCCCCAGCATTTT.